The rows below give T cell receptor beta chains drawn from one sample of a study of blood T cell repertoires in COVID-19. Clones were sequenced by immunoSEQ multiplex PCR, and TCRdb holds only the in-frame ones, with some missing. The sample records 33,000 or so clones, roughly 87% being singletons. The sample consisted of peripheral blood. Receptors were obtained from a man between 65 and 80 years old with active or convalescent COVID-19. The CDR3 runs from the conserved cysteine through the conserved F or W. The order of the fields is J gene, clone size, V gene, D gene, CDR3 protein, CDR3 DNA. The D gene is left open where the match is weak. Rows give clone size only sometimes, using once, few, many, or a class for an expanded clone.

J gene: TRBJ1-6; clone size: .; V gene: TRBV6-6; D gene: TRBD1; CDR3 protein: CASSRQGGSYNSPLHF; CDR3 DNA: TGTGCCAGCAGTCGACAGGGGGGCTCCTATAATTCACCCCTCCACTTT
J gene: TRBJ1-1; clone size: .; V gene: TRBV25-1; D gene: TRBD1; CDR3 protein: CASSGTGGGEAFF; CDR3 DNA: TGTGCCAGCAGCGGGACAGGGGGAGGTGAAGCTTTCTTT
J gene: TRBJ2-7; clone size: .; V gene: TRBV19; D gene: .; CDR3 protein: CASSPINRELSYEQYF; CDR3 DNA: TGTGCCAGTAGTCCGATCAACCGGGAGCTCTCCTACGAGCAGTACTTC
J gene: TRBJ1-1; clone size: .; V gene: TRBV5-4; D gene: .; CDR3 protein: CASSPRTDTEAFF; CDR3 DNA: TGTGCCAGCAGCCCTCGGACAGACACTGAAGCTTTCTTT
J gene: TRBJ1-3; clone size: .; V gene: TRBV12-3/TRBV12-4; D gene: TRBD1; CDR3 protein: CASDRAGNTIYF; CDR3 DNA: TGTGCCAGCGACAGGGCTGGAAACACCATATATTTT
J gene: TRBJ1-2; clone size: .; V gene: TRBV9; D gene: .; CDR3 protein: CASSSPTATTYGYTF; CDR3 DNA: TGTGCCAGCAGCTCGCCGACAGCTACGACCTATGGCTACACCTTC
J gene: TRBJ1-2; clone size: .; V gene: TRBV19; D gene: .; CDR3 protein: CASSISWARKNYGYTF; CDR3 DNA: TGTGCCAGTAGTATAAGTTGGGCCAGGAAAAACTATGGCTACACCTTC
J gene: TRBJ2-7; clone size: .; V gene: TRBV29-1; D gene: TRBD1; CDR3 protein: CSVQGQTTYEQYF; CDR3 DNA: TGCAGCGTACAGGGACAGACTACCTACGAGCAGTACTTC
J gene: TRBJ2-1; clone size: few; V gene: TRBV4-1; D gene: .; CDR3 protein: CASSQVRLRGGQFF; CDR3 DNA: TGCGCCAGCAGCCAAGTGAGGCTACGAGGGGGGCAGTTCTTC
J gene: TRBJ2-3; clone size: .; V gene: TRBV5-1; D gene: .; CDR3 protein: CASSFGGPSTDTQYF; CDR3 DNA: TGCGCCAGCAGCTTCGGAGGGCCAAGCACAGATACGCAGTATTTT
J gene: TRBJ1-5; clone size: .; V gene: TRBV6-5; D gene: .; CDR3 protein: CASRFYSNQPQHF; CDR3 DNA: TGTGCCAGCAGGTTTTATAGCAATCAGCCCCAGCATTTT
J gene: TRBJ2-3; clone size: .; V gene: TRBV5-1; D gene: TRBD2; CDR3 protein: CASSLLAGSTDTQYF; CDR3 DNA: TGCGCCAGCAGCTTGCTAGCGGGCAGCACAGATACGCAGTATTTT
J gene: TRBJ2-5; clone size: .; V gene: TRBV9; D gene: .; CDR3 protein: CASSVGATQETQYF; CDR3 DNA: TGTGCCAGCAGCGTAGGGGCTACCCAAGAGACCCAGTACTTC
J gene: TRBJ1-1; clone size: .; V gene: TRBV9; D gene: TRBD1; CDR3 protein: CASSYQQGDEAFF; CDR3 DNA: TGTGCCAGCAGCTACCAACAGGGGGATGAAGCTTTCTTT
J gene: TRBJ1-2; clone size: .; V gene: TRBV18; D gene: .; CDR3 protein: CASSPDIQGGYTF; CDR3 DNA: TGTGCCAGCTCACCGGACATTCAAGGTGGCTACACCTTC
J gene: TRBJ1-5; clone size: .; V gene: TRBV5-1; D gene: TRBD1; CDR3 protein: CASSMDRGQPQHF; CDR3 DNA: TGCGCCAGCAGCATGGACAGGGGACAGCCCCAGCATTTT
J gene: TRBJ2-7; clone size: .; V gene: TRBV27; D gene: .; CDR3 protein: CASSLRTGTPTYEQYF; CDR3 DNA: TGTGCCAGCAGTTTAAGAACCGGGACACCCACCTACGAGCAGTACTTC
J gene: TRBJ1-2; clone size: .; V gene: TRBV10-3; D gene: TRBD1; CDR3 protein: CAISEGQGHYGYTF; CDR3 DNA: TGTGCCATCAGTGAGGGACAGGGTCACTATGGCTACACCTTC
J gene: TRBJ1-2; clone size: .; V gene: TRBV6-5; D gene: .; CDR3 protein: CASSYSEWANYGYTF; CDR3 DNA: TGTGCCAGCAGTTACTCGGAGTGGGCTAACTATGGCTACACCTTC
J gene: TRBJ2-2; clone size: once; V gene: TRBV9; D gene: .; CDR3 protein: CASSALGAAGRGELFF; CDR3 DNA: TGTGCCAGCAGCGCCCTAGGGGCTGCAGGTCGTGGGGAGCTGTTTTTT
J gene: TRBJ1-2; clone size: .; V gene: TRBV10-3; D gene: TRBD1; CDR3 protein: CAISSFRTGWDYLGGYTF; CDR3 DNA: TGTGCCATCAGTTCTTTCCGGACAGGGTGGGACTATCTCGGAGGCTACACCTTC
J gene: TRBJ1-2; clone size: .; V gene: TRBV30; D gene: .; CDR3 protein: CALPRQDPYGYTF; CDR3 DNA: TGTGCCTTACCTCGACAGGATCCCTATGGCTACACCTTC
J gene: TRBJ2-3; clone size: .; V gene: TRBV7-9; D gene: TRBD2; CDR3 protein: CASSYGLGTDTQYF; CDR3 DNA: TGTGCCAGCAGCTACGGACTAGGAACAGATACGCAGTATTTT
J gene: TRBJ1-2; clone size: .; V gene: TRBV7-2; D gene: .; CDR3 protein: CASSNLFSYGYTF; CDR3 DNA: TGTGCCAGCAGCAATTTATTTTCCTATGGCTACACCTTC
J gene: TRBJ1-2; clone size: .; V gene: TRBV5-1; D gene: .; CDR3 protein: CASSPGTHYGYTF; CDR3 DNA: TGCGCCAGCAGCCCTGGGACACACTATGGCTACACCTTC
J gene: TRBJ2-3; clone size: .; V gene: TRBV5-1; D gene: .; CDR3 protein: CASSLGRAYRTDTQYF; CDR3 DNA: TGCGCCAGCAGCTTGGGGAGGGCCTATAGGACAGATACGCAGTATTTT
J gene: TRBJ2-5; clone size: .; V gene: TRBV9; D gene: TRBD2; CDR3 protein: CASSLGTSGETQYF; CDR3 DNA: TGTGCCAGCAGCCTCGGGACTAGCGGAGAGACCCAGTACTTC
J gene: TRBJ1-2; clone size: .; V gene: TRBV9; D gene: .; CDR3 protein: CASSVEEGLVTNTF; CDR3 DNA: TGTGCCAGCAGCGTAGAAGAAGGTTTAGTTACTAACACCTTC
J gene: TRBJ1-1; clone size: .; V gene: TRBV2; D gene: .; CDR3 protein: CASSPRGGPMNTEAFF; CDR3 DNA: TGTGCCAGCAGCCCTAGGGGGGGGCCCATGAACACTGAAGCTTTCTTT